This T cell receptor beta chain appears in the sequencing data of a study of shared clonotypes between healthy human individuals. This CDR3 region has 18 residues. The V segment lost 2 bases and the J segment 7 bases; nucleotides outside the gene matches: 15. In germline, CDR1 is SGHRS, CDR2 YFSETQ. Generated by immunoSEQ multiplex PCR, the TCRdb table keeps only in-frame clones and is missing some. The sample yields around 340,000 clones, 73% seen once. Study-level findings and limits: Generally, naive subsets (rather than memory subsets) showed larger estimated richness.

This clone turned up a few times. Antigen: not known. The sequenced sample was memory CD4+ T cells sorted from blood. As for subset: CD45RA-negative fraction. The V gene is TRBV5-1, the J gene TRBJ2-7; 13 positions agree with TRBD2. The source is a man aged 25-45 years in good health. Here the CDR3 reads CASSLTSGRARGIWEQYF. Here the CDR3 DNA reads TGCGCCAGCAGCTTAACTAGCGGGAGGGCCCGGGGTATATGGGAGCAGTACTTC.